Listed here are 10 T cell receptor beta chains from one sample, sequenced in a study of cytomegalovirus exposure and HLA in healthy donors. The PCR was carried out with 60 Vbeta primers and 13 Jbeta primers. Using immunoSEQ multiplex PCR, the repertoire was profiled, and TCRdb retains in-frame clones only, with some absent. The sample has fewer than 150,000 clones, more than 70% seen once. Sample: PBMCs. These receptors came from a man aged 30 to 39 in good health and CMV-seronegative.

V usage is TRBV12-5 and J usage is TRBJ1-1; perhaps TRBD1 as D (5 bases). The CDR3 spans 14 residues. The ends were cut back, 11 bases at V and 7 bases at J, with 23 bases in the middle. From germline, CDR1 is LGHNT and CDR2 FRNRAP. The CDR3, as DNA: TGTGCTCGATCAGAAACCCAACAGGTAAATGAAGCTTTCTTT. This encodes CARSETQQVNEAFF.

The table lists this clone with a count of one. The V gene is TRBV7-3, the J gene TRBJ2-2, with 7 bases fitting TRBD1. Germline assignment: CDR1 SGHTA and CDR2 FQGTGA. This CDR3 has 15 amino acids. With V trimmed by 5 bases and J by 0 bases, 3 bases remained unmatched. The CDR3 coding sequence is TGTGCCAGCAGCGTGGGACAGTCGAACACCGGGGAGCTGTTTTTT. It encodes CASSVGQSNTGELFF.

V usage is TRBV9 and J usage is TRBJ2-5; D might be TRBD1 (5 bases). Trimming cost V 0 bases and J 0 bases, with 6 bases left between them. The CDR3 is made up of 14 amino acids. Per germline, CDR1 SGDLS and CDR2 YYNGEE. The CDR3 protein is CASSVGTNQETQYF. The DNA of the CDR3 is TGTGCCAGCAGCGTAGGGACAAACCAAGAGACCCAGTACTTC. The complete variable domain, with remaining parts taken from reference TRBV9 and TRBJ2-5, reads DSGVTQTPKHLITATGQRVTLRCSPRSGDLSVYWYQQSLDQGLQFLIQYYNGEERAKGNILERFSAQQFPDLHSELNLSSLELGDSALYFCASSVGTNQETQYFGPGTRLLVL.

This chain links TRBV5-1 with TRBJ1-4; D remains unclear. V was cut by 4 bases and J by 3 bases, with 16 bases left in between. Looked up from germline, CDR1 is SGHRS and CDR2 is YFSETQ. The CDR3 contains 16 residues. For the CDR3, the DNA is TGCGCCAGCAGCCCCCTCCAGGCAGCCCCTAATGAAAAACTGTTTTTT. Its protein product is CASSPLQAAPNEKLFF.

The chain employs TRBV19 and TRBJ1-3, with D perhaps TRBD1 (5 bases). V shed 5 bases and J shed 0 bases, with 11 bases lying between them. This CDR3 spans 15 amino acids. From germline, CDR1 is LNHDA and CDR2 SQIVND (reference sequence). The CDR3 protein is CASSPGHYSGNTIYF. CDR3 in DNA: TGTGCCAGTAGTCCAGGACACTACTCTGGAAACACCATATATTTT.

The chain joins TRBV2 to TRBJ1-5; D uncertain. Germline V gives CDR1 SNHLY, CDR2 FYNNEI. V lost 4 bases to trimming and J lost 5 bases, with 6 bases between them. CDR3 length: 12 amino acids. CDR3 nucleotides: TGTGCCAGCAGTGTCCAGGATCAGCCCCAGCATTTT. Residues: CASSVQDQPQHF.

This clone has just a few counts. This chain connects TRBV5-4 to TRBJ1-1; 7 bases are shared with TRBD1. Germline V lookup: CDR1 SGHNT, CDR2 YYREEE (reference sequence). Germline trimming cut 4 bases from V and 1 base from J; bases unmatched to any gene: 10. The CDR3 sequence is 16 residues long. In DNA form, the CDR3 reads TGTGCCAGCAGCCCCAGACAGGGACTGAGGAACACTGAAGCTTTCTTT. Amino acid sequence: CASSPRQGLRNTEAFF.

The chain links TRBV12-5 to TRBJ2-5, with 8 bases aligning to TRBD2. Germline CDR1 LGHNT, CDR2 FRNRAP. CDR3 length: 13 amino acids. Trimming cost V 5 bases and J 5 bases; bases outside gene matches: 4. CDR3 in amino acids: CASGPGLAETQYF. The CDR3, as DNA: TGTGCTAGTGGTCCCGGACTAGCCGAGACCCAGTACTTC.

The gene calls are TRBV2 and TRBJ2-1; 8 nucleotides match TRBD2. CDR3 length equals 14 residues. Germline loops: CDR1 SNHLY, CDR2 FYNNEI. Losses at the gene ends were 6 bases for V and 5 bases for J; bases not matched to a gene: 6. CDR3 nucleotides: TGTGCCAGCAGACCCGGGACTAGGGACAATGAGCAGTTCTTC. Its protein product is CASRPGTRDNEQFF.

V usage is TRBV28 and J usage is TRBJ2-7; TRBD2 matches 13 bases. The germline gives CDR1 MDHEN, CDR2 SYDVKM. The CDR3 totals 16 residues. The V segment lost 4 bases and the J segment 4 bases; nucleotides outside the gene matches: 7. The CDR3 DNA follows: TGTGCCAGCAGTTCCGGACTAGCGGGAGTGGGGTACGAGCAGTACTTC. Amino acids: CASSSGLAGVGYEQYF.